A selection of T cell receptor beta chains follows, all from one sample in a study of cytomegalovirus exposure and HLA in healthy donors. Sequencing used immunoSEQ multiplex PCR; TCRdb keeps in-frame clones, though not all of them. The repertoire has around 110,000 clones, 70% to 80% of them found once; the top ten carry roughly 1.6%. The sample taken for sequencing was PBMCs. The origin of the receptors is a woman younger than 30 in good health and CMV-seronegative. The CDR3 runs from the conserved cysteine through the conserved F or W. A D gene is named only where the DNA matches it firmly. Not every row has a clone size; where given, it reads once, few, many or a size class.

DNA: TGTGCCAGCACCCTAGCCGGGACAGGGACTGAGCAGTTCTTC
CDR3: CASTLAGTGTEQFF
V: TRBV6-5
D: TRBD1
J: TRBJ2-1
size: NA

DNA: TGTGCCAGCAGTAGTTGGGGGGGTAACAATCAGCCCCAGCATTTT
CDR3: CASSSWGGNNQPQHF
V: TRBV6-5
D: NA
J: TRBJ1-5
size: NA

DNA: TGTGCCAGCAGTTTTTCAGGGGTAGGGGGAATTGAAAAACTGTTTTTT
CDR3: CASSFSGVGGIEKLFF
V: TRBV28
D: NA
J: TRBJ1-4
size: NA

DNA: TGTGCCAGCAGAGTCCAGTATAGCAATCAGCCCCAGCATTTT
CDR3: CASRVQYSNQPQHF
V: TRBV6-1
D: NA
J: TRBJ1-5
size: NA

DNA: TGTGCCAGCAGTTTGGGCGGACCGGCTCGGGGTCAGCCCCAGCATTTT
CDR3: CASSLGGPARGQPQHF
V: TRBV28
D: NA
J: TRBJ1-5
size: once

DNA: TGTGCCAGCAGTTTATTTGGGACAGGGGGCTCTGGGGCCAACGTCCTGACTTTC
CDR3: CASSLFGTGGSGANVLTF
V: TRBV28
D: TRBD1
J: TRBJ2-6
size: NA

DNA: TGTGCCAGCACCAATCTCACGCGTACGTACTTC
CDR3: CASTNLTRTYF
V: TRBV28
D: NA
J: TRBJ2-5
size: NA

DNA: TGTGCCAGCAGTGAAGTGGGGGCTCAGCCCCAGCATTTT
CDR3: CASSEVGAQPQHF
V: TRBV6-1
D: NA
J: TRBJ1-5
size: NA

DNA: TGTGCCAGCAGCTTAGAAATTGGGCCCCGGAATGACGAGCAGTACTTC
CDR3: CASSLEIGPRNDEQYF
V: TRBV7-2
D: NA
J: TRBJ2-7
size: NA

DNA: TGTGCCAGCAGTTTATTTACCGCGGGGAACACCGGGGAGCTGTTTTTT
CDR3: CASSLFTAGNTGELFF
V: TRBV28
D: NA
J: TRBJ2-2
size: NA

DNA: TGTGCCACCTCGGTGGAGGGGGCCGGTAATCAGCCCCAGCATTTT
CDR3: CATSVEGAGNQPQHF
V: TRBV2
D: TRBD1
J: TRBJ1-5
size: NA

DNA: TGCAGCATAGGACTAGCGGGGGCGATAGATACGCAGTATTTT
CDR3: CSIGLAGAIDTQYF
V: TRBV29-1
D: TRBD2
J: TRBJ2-3
size: NA

DNA: TGTGCCAGTAGTTTGGGGAGGAACACTGAAGCTTTCTTT
CDR3: CASSLGRNTEAFF
V: TRBV19
D: NA
J: TRBJ1-1
size: NA

DNA: TGTGCCATCAGCCCGGGACAGGGAAAGAATTCACCCCTCCACTTT
CDR3: CAISPGQGKNSPLHF
V: TRBV10-3
D: TRBD1
J: TRBJ1-6
size: NA

DNA: TGTGCCAGTATCCAGGACAGGGCCGATAATTCACCCCTCCACTTT
CDR3: CASIQDRADNSPLHF
V: TRBV19
D: TRBD1
J: TRBJ1-6
size: NA

DNA: TGTGCCAGCATTAACGGAGGGCTTTTAGGGAATCAGCCCCAGCATTTT
CDR3: CASINGGLLGNQPQHF
V: TRBV28
D: NA
J: TRBJ1-5
size: NA

DNA: TGTGCCAGCAGCCAGGGACAGGGAGTGGGCAATGAGCAGTTCTTC
CDR3: CASSQGQGVGNEQFF
V: TRBV6-5
D: TRBD1
J: TRBJ2-1
size: few

DNA: TGTGCCAGCAGCCCACTCGACAAAATTAACTATGGCTACACCTTC
CDR3: CASSPLDKINYGYTF
V: TRBV6-5
D: NA
J: TRBJ1-2
size: once

DNA: TGTGCCAGCAGTTGGGGACTGGGAAACACCATATATTTT
CDR3: CASSWGLGNTIYF
V: TRBV27
D: NA
J: TRBJ1-3
size: NA

DNA: TGCAGCGTTGACCGGGGGAACACCGGGGAGCTGTTTTTT
CDR3: CSVDRGNTGELFF
V: TRBV29-1
D: NA
J: TRBJ2-2
size: few

DNA: TGTGCCAGCAGTTATACAGGGGCCAACGTCCTGACTTTC
CDR3: CASSYTGANVLTF
V: TRBV6-5
D: NA
J: TRBJ2-6
size: NA

DNA: TGTGCCTGGAGTGACGGAAGGACAGCTCTTAGCTCCTATAATTCACCCCTCCACTTT
CDR3: CAWSDGRTALSSYNSPLHF
V: TRBV30
D: NA
J: TRBJ1-6
size: NA

DNA: TGTGCCAGCAGCCCGGGGACAGGGGGCGTAGATACGCAGTATTTT
CDR3: CASSPGTGGVDTQYF
V: TRBV11-3
D: TRBD1
J: TRBJ2-3
size: NA

DNA: TGTGCCAGCGGGGGGGCAGTAGACTTCTATGGCTACACCTTC
CDR3: CASGGAVDFYGYTF
V: TRBV28
D: NA
J: TRBJ1-2
size: NA

DNA: TGTGCCAGCAGCTTAGCAAGTTTTGGAGGGAACACCATATATTTT
CDR3: CASSLASFGGNTIYF
V: TRBV7-6
D: NA
J: TRBJ1-3
size: NA

DNA: TGCGCCAGCAGCTCGACTAGCGGGGGGGCGGGCAATGAGCAGTTCTTC
CDR3: CASSSTSGGAGNEQFF
V: TRBV5-1
D: TRBD2
J: TRBJ2-1
size: few

DNA: TGTGCCAGTAGTATAGTTGGGGGGAGCAATCAGCCCCAGCATTTT
CDR3: CASSIVGGSNQPQHF
V: TRBV19
D: NA
J: TRBJ1-5
size: NA

DNA: TGTGCCAGCAGTTTTAGCGGAGCTTACACAGATACGCAGTATTTT
CDR3: CASSFSGAYTDTQYF
V: TRBV27
D: NA
J: TRBJ2-3
size: NA

DNA: TGCGCCAGCAGCCAGGGCGGGACTAGCGGTAGCACAGATACGCAGTATTTT
CDR3: CASSQGGTSGSTDTQYF
V: TRBV5-1
D: TRBD2
J: TRBJ2-3
size: NA

DNA: TGTGCCAGCAGCTTGGCGGGGGGTTTAGGGGAGCAGTTCTTC
CDR3: CASSLAGGLGEQFF
V: TRBV7-8
D: TRBD2
J: TRBJ2-1
size: NA

DNA: TGTGCCAGCAGTATCCCCCGCACAGGGAGTGATTCACCCCTCCACTTT
CDR3: CASSIPRTGSDSPLHF
V: TRBV28
D: NA
J: TRBJ1-6
size: NA

DNA: TGTGCCAGCAGTGAATGGGGGCAAGGGCGCTACGAGCAGTACTTC
CDR3: CASSEWGQGRYEQYF
V: TRBV2
D: NA
J: TRBJ2-7
size: NA

DNA: TGTGCCAGTTCGGACAGGGTGTATCAGCCCCAGCATTTT
CDR3: CASSDRVYQPQHF
V: TRBV19
D: TRBD1
J: TRBJ1-5
size: NA

DNA: TGTGCTAGTGGTTTGCTGGGAGGAGATACGCAGTATTTT
CDR3: CASGLLGGDTQYF
V: TRBV12-5
D: NA
J: TRBJ2-3
size: NA

DNA: TGTGCCAGCAGTTACTCGGCGGGGGGAAGACCTGATACGCAGTATTTT
CDR3: CASSYSAGGRPDTQYF
V: TRBV6-5
D: TRBD2
J: TRBJ2-3
size: NA

DNA: TGCGCCAGCAGCCGCTCGGGGGAAGAGACCCAGTACTTC
CDR3: CASSRSGEETQYF
V: TRBV5-1
D: NA
J: TRBJ2-5
size: NA

DNA: TGTGCCAGCTCACGGACCGGGACTCACACTGAAGCTTTCTTT
CDR3: CASSRTGTHTEAFF
V: TRBV18
D: NA
J: TRBJ1-1
size: NA

DNA: TGTGCCAGCAGTTCTATAGCGGGGGCACTCTACGAGCAGTACTTC
CDR3: CASSSIAGALYEQYF
V: TRBV2
D: TRBD2
J: TRBJ2-7
size: NA

DNA: TGCAGCGTAGCAATCGCAGGTTACAATCAGCCCCAGCATTTT
CDR3: CSVAIAGYNQPQHF
V: TRBV29-1
D: NA
J: TRBJ1-5
size: few

DNA: TGTGCCAGCAAAGAGACTAGCGGAGAACAAGAGACCCAGTACTTC
CDR3: CASKETSGEQETQYF
V: TRBV2
D: TRBD2
J: TRBJ2-5
size: NA

DNA: TGTGCCAGCAGTTTATGGGGTCGAGGTCTCGGTAACACTGAAGCTTTCTTT
CDR3: CASSLWGRGLGNTEAFF
V: TRBV28
D: NA
J: TRBJ1-1
size: NA

DNA: TGTGCCAGCAGCCAAGATTCCCGGGGTTCCTACGAGCAGTACTTC
CDR3: CASSQDSRGSYEQYF
V: TRBV14
D: NA
J: TRBJ2-7
size: NA

DNA: TGTGCCAGCAGCTTAATGACTAGCAGAGAGACCCAGTACTTC
CDR3: CASSLMTSRETQYF
V: TRBV7-9
D: TRBD2
J: TRBJ2-5
size: few

DNA: TGTGCCAGCAGTTACTCGAGGAGCGGATGGTCCTACGAGCAGTACTTC
CDR3: CASSYSRSGWSYEQYF
V: TRBV6-5
D: NA
J: TRBJ2-7
size: NA

DNA: TGCGCCAGCAGCTGGGGTGTCGGGGAGGGACGAAACACCATATATTTT
CDR3: CASSWGVGEGRNTIYF
V: TRBV5-1
D: NA
J: TRBJ1-3
size: few

DNA: TGTGCCAGCAGCTTCCGGGGAGCTGGGGCCAACGTCCTGACTTTC
CDR3: CASSFRGAGANVLTF
V: TRBV5-6
D: NA
J: TRBJ2-6
size: few

DNA: TGTGCCAGCAGTGTTGGAGATTACGAGCAGTACTTC
CDR3: CASSVGDYEQYF
V: TRBV2
D: NA
J: TRBJ2-7
size: NA

DNA: TGCGCCAGCAGCTCCTTGACTAGCGGGGGCACCTACGAGCAGTACTTC
CDR3: CASSSLTSGGTYEQYF
V: TRBV5-1
D: TRBD2
J: TRBJ2-7
size: NA

DNA: TGTGCCAGCAGCTTAGACAGGGGGACTGAAGCTTTCTTT
CDR3: CASSLDRGTEAFF
V: TRBV11-2
D: TRBD1
J: TRBJ1-1
size: NA

DNA: TGTGCCAGTAGTATAGGGGGACAGGGGACCAACGAAAAACTGTTTTTT
CDR3: CASSIGGQGTNEKLFF
V: TRBV19
D: TRBD1
J: TRBJ1-4
size: NA

DNA: TGTGCCAGCAGCCGCGCCGGGGACAGCTACGAGCAGTACTTC
CDR3: CASSRAGDSYEQYF
V: TRBV6-5
D: TRBD1
J: TRBJ2-7
size: NA

DNA: TGTGCCAGCAGTTTAGTCCTTTTGAACCGGGACACACGCAACTATGGCTACACCTTC
CDR3: CASSLVLLNRDTRNYGYTF
V: TRBV28
D: NA
J: TRBJ1-2
size: NA